The clone carrying this T cell receptor beta chain came up a few times. In the original processing: Cell counts per sample came from amplifying reference gene primers. Assay used: immunoSEQ multiplex PCR; TCRdb lists only in-frame clones, some missing. The V and J calls and clone size were taken over from that table, and D and trimming were inferred from the DNA. Of roughly 250,000 clones in the sample, about nine tenths were seen once. The data were taken from a study of blood T cell repertoires in COVID-19. Study summary: Some COVID-19 samples were acute and others convalescent; all came from the United States, Italy and Spain. The analysed material was cDNA or gDNA that came from T cells, B-cell-depleted T cells, or PBMCs.

J was trimmed by 0 bases and V by 2 bases; bases with no gene match: 3. CDR1 and CDR2 (germline): MGHDK, SYGVNS. The CDR3 has 17 residues. This sequence joins TRBV25-1 and TRBJ2-6, with 8 bases that match TRBD1. Material: PBMCs or T cells enriched from blood (not recorded which). This receptor was identified in a woman younger than 45 with acute COVID-19. The chain's CDR3 is CASSEGTGRSGANVLTF. CDR3 nucleotide sequence: TGTGCCAGCAGTGAAGGGACAGGTCGCTCTGGGGCCAACGTCCTGACTTTC.